This T cell receptor beta chain was found in a study of glioma-infiltrating T cells after dendritic cell vaccination. Findings and caveats of the study: Complete blood and tumor specimen sets were limited to few patients.

Indicated time point: after dendritic cell vaccination, including at tumor progression/relapse. The V and J ends lost 1 base and 4 bases, in that order; junction bases with no gene match: 3. The germline gives CDR1 SNHLY, CDR2 FYNNEI. This CDR3 is built from 15 residues. Assay: immunoSEQ multiplex PCR; the TCRdb copy retains only in-frame clones and omits some. In the table there are some 110,000 clones, 90% of which are singletons. As for this clone: Its matching antigen is unknown.

The TCR was taken from a human donor with glioblastoma. Sequenced here: blood, sampled after dendritic cell vaccination. The rearrangement uses TRBV2 and TRBJ1-4; 7 bases map to TRBD1. The CDR3 region is CASSEEQGNNEKLFF. In nucleotides, the CDR3 is TGTGCCAGCAGTGAAGAACAGGGGAATAATGAAAAACTGTTTTTT.